The 20 T cell receptor beta chains below come from one sample, sequenced in a study of CD4 and CD8 cells across lung adenocarcinoma regions. Using its own MiXCR run on the PCR reads, TCRdb lists one record per CDR3 protein. The sample has under 7,500 distinct CDR3 sequences; 51% are singletons. Sequenced material: CD4+ T cells from the center of a lung tumor. The source is a female donor with lung adenocarcinoma. The CD4 and CD8 labels of this study may be unreliable.

This clonotype was detected a few times. The chain employs TRBV27 and TRBJ2-3; no firm D call. The CDR3 is 15 residues long. Germline V lookup: CDR1 MNHEY, CDR2 SMNVEV (reference sequence). V was shortened by 5 bases and J by 4 bases, with 16 bases between the two germline ends. The CDR3 here is CASSLNTGRADTQYF. The CDR3 DNA sequence: TGTGCCAGCAGTCTCAACACCGGCCGGGCAGATACGCAGTATTTT.

This chain uses TRBV25-1 with TRBJ2-1; D may be TRBD2 (5 bases). The CDR3 is made up of 12 amino acids. Between the trimmed V and J ends, which lost 8 bases and 4 bases, there was a span of 9 bases. Germline V gene sequence: CDR1 MGHDK, CDR2 SYGVNS. The chain's CDR3 is CASGRLYNEQFF. The DNA of the CDR3 is TGTGCCAGCGGGAGACTATACAATGAGCAGTTCTTC.

V and J are TRBV20-1 and TRBJ2-6, with TRBD2 matching 12 bases. CDR1 is DFQATT, CDR2 SNEGSKA, per germline (reference sequence). CDR3 length: 19 amino acids. Trimming at V came to 3 bases and at J to 2 bases, leaving 11 bases not matched to a gene. The DNA for the CDR3 is TGCAGTGCTAGTGTTGGGCTAGCGGGAGGGTCGGCTGGGGCCAACGTCCTGACTTTC. Translation gives CSASVGLAGGSAGANVLTF.

By sample fraction, this clonotype is medium-sized. The V call is TRBV11-3, the J call TRBJ2-5; D might be TRBD2 (5 bases). Between the trimmed V and J ends, which lost 2 bases and 6 bases, there was a span of 13 bases. The germline gives CDR1 SGHNT, CDR2 YENEEA. The CDR3 spans 14 residues. This CDR3 reads CASSLQSGVQTQYF. As DNA, the CDR3 is TGTGCCAGCAGCTTACAAAGCGGTGTGCAGACCCAGTACTTC.

On this clonotype itself: The junction does not match germline at one end; this may be a read error. The rearrangement uses TRBV10-3 and TRBJ2-2, with 11 bases that match TRBD1. Germline lookup yields CDR1 ENHRY and CDR2 SYGVKD. The CDR3 consists of 16 residues. The CDR3 spells CAIRNPGQGDTGELYF. The CDR3 coding sequence is TGTGCCATCAGAAACCCGGGACAGGGGGACACCGGGGAGCTGTACTTC.

J is TRBJ2-5 and V is TRBV5-4; D gene uncertain. Germline CDR1 reads SGHNT; CDR2 reads YYREEE (reference sequence). This CDR3 comprises 13 residues. With 4 bases removed from V and 3 bases from J, the gap between germline ends came to 10 bases. The CDR3 loop reads CASSARTKETQYF. The CDR3 DNA is TGTGCCAGCAGCGCTAGGACCAAAGAGACCCAGTACTTC.

The chain recombines TRBV3-1 with TRBJ2-1; possible D gene TRBD1, 6 bases. The J call may be mistaken, given a closer DNA end match to TRBJ2-5. This CDR3 has 14 residues. Per the germline V gene, CDR1 is LGHDT and CDR2 is YNNKEL (reference sequence). CDR3 region: CASRPRGGTETQYF. CDR3 DNA sequence: TGTGCCAGCCGCCCCAGAGGGGGAACCGAGACCCAGTACTTC.

This clonotype was recorded a few times. The chain couples TRBV10-1 to TRBJ2-3; D is undetermined. The CDR3 contains 13 residues. The germline V gene encodes CDR1 WNHNN and CDR2 SYGVQD (reference sequence). V was cut by 10 bases and J by 12 bases, with 23 bases left in between. CDR3 protein: CATELEATDIQYF. DNA of the CDR3: TGCGCCACCGAACTGGAAGCCACAGATATTCAGTATTTT.

By sample share, this clonotype is large. The V gene is TRBV6-5, the J gene TRBJ2-7; the D gene is possibly TRBD1 (5 bases). Per germline, CDR1 MNHEY and CDR2 SVGAGI. The V gene lost 8 bases and the J gene lost 2 bases, with 13 bases spanning the gap. The CDR3 is 13 amino acids. CDR3 sequence reads: CASGAGHTYEQYF. The DNA of the CDR3 is TGTGCCAGCGGAGCCGGACACACCTACGAGCAGTACTTC.

A note on this clonotype: One junction end disagrees with the germline gene, perhaps due to a read error. This chain connects TRBV10-1 to TRBJ2-3; possible D gene TRBD2, 6 bases. CDR3 length equals 13 residues. Per germline, CDR1 WNHNN and CDR2 SYGVQD (reference sequence). CDR3: CATGLGGKDIQYF. CDR3 DNA sequence: TGCGCCACGGGGCTGGGAGGCAAAGACATTCAGTATTTC.

The chain uses TRBV10-3 and TRBJ2-3; D is possibly TRBD1 or TRBD2 (5 bases each). Germline CDR1 ENHRY, CDR2 SYGVKD. This CDR3 contains 15 residues. DNA for the CDR3: TGTGTCCGGGGCCTCCAGGCAGGGAGCACAGATACGCAGTATTTT. Encoded protein: CVRGLQAGSTDTQYF.

The V call is TRBV25-1, the J call TRBJ2-3; maybe TRBD2 (5 bases). This CDR3 contains 15 residues. Trimming took 5 bases from V and 7 from J, leaving 19 bases between them. Germline lookup yields CDR1 MGHDK and CDR2 SYGVNS. This chain's CDR3 is CASSTGVGAKNTQYF. In nucleotides, the CDR3 is TGTGCCAGCAGTACGGGCGTGGGAGCGAAAAATACGCAGTATTTT.

This clonotype was seen just once. The J gene is TRBJ1-3, the V gene TRBV10-2; D uncertain. Germline V CDR1 and CDR2: WSHSY, SAAADI. The CDR3 loop spans 14 amino acids. V was cut by 10 bases and J by 4 bases, with 17 bases left in between. CDR3 in DNA: TGCGCCACCCCCGTTTGGGGTACAGGAAACACCATATATTTT. Translation: CATPVWGTGNTIYF.

This clonotype was counted only a few times. The CDR3 reads CATELEGKDIQYF. CDR3 DNA sequence: TGCGCCACCGAACTAGAAGGTAAAGATATTCAGTATTTT. The J gene is TRBJ2-3, the V gene TRBV10-1; D may be TRBD2 (5 bases). Trimming stripped 10 bases from V and 12 bases from J, with 23 bases between. The germline gives CDR1 WNHNN, CDR2 SYGVQD (reference sequence). This CDR3 contains 13 residues.

J is TRBJ2-1 and V is TRBV6-1, with no clear D. The DNA end favors TRBJ2-7, so the J call may be wrong. Germline CDR1 and CDR2: MNHNS and SASEGT. The CDR3 is made up of 15 amino acids. CDR3 residues: CASIQDGYPTYEQYF. The CDR3 DNA is TGTGCCAGCATCCAAGACGGATACCCTACCTACGAGCAGTACTTC.

The chain is built from TRBV25-1 and TRBJ2-5; a possible D gene is TRBD1 (6 bases). V dropped 6 bases and J dropped 1 base, with 9 bases sitting between them. Germline V lookup: CDR1 MGHDK, CDR2 SYGVNS. CDR3 length equals 13 residues. The CDR3 nucleotides are TGTGCCAGCAGGGGGGCAGTCCAAGAGACCCAGTACTTC. Amino acid sequence: CASRGAVQETQYF.

Of note for this clonotype: At one end the junction does not follow the germline gene, possibly because of a read error. This chain connects TRBV10-1 to TRBJ2-3; tentatively, D is TRBD1 or TRBD2 (6 bases each). The length of the CDR3 is 13 residues. Per germline, CDR1 WNHNN and CDR2 SYGVQD (reference sequence). The CDR3 region is CATGGEDTDTQYF. The CDR3 DNA reads TGCGCCACCGGGGGCGAAGACACAGATACCCAGTATTTT.

The table lists this clonotype with a count of one. The J gene is TRBJ2-3, the V gene TRBV6-1, with D tentatively TRBD1 (5 bases). The CDR3 is 14 amino acids. With 5 bases removed from V and 6 bases from J, the gap between germline ends came to 15 bases. Germline V CDR1 and CDR2: MNHNS, SASEGT. CDR3 amino acids: CASSRTQEFDTQYF. The CDR3 region has the DNA TGTGCCAGCAGTCGAACACAGGAATTTGATACGCAGTATTTT.

This clonotype has only one observation. Just one base apart from a much larger clone, this may be a read error. This CDR3 is CANSLGLGGVEQFF. The DNA for the CDR3 is TGTGCCAACAGCTTAGGACTAGGGGGCGTTGAGCAGTTCTTC. The chain joins TRBV7-2 to TRBJ2-1; D is perhaps TRBD1 or TRBD2 (7 bases each). CDR1 and CDR2 (germline): SGHTA, FQGNSA. This CDR3 has 14 amino acids. The whole variable domain, remainder taken from reference TRBV7-2 and TRBJ2-1, is GAGVSQSPSNKVTEKGKDVELRCDPISGHTALYWYRQSLGQGLEFLIYFQGNSAPDKSGLPSDRFSAERTGGSVSTLTIQRTQQEDSAVYLCANSLGLGGVEQFFGPGTRLTVL.

This chain uses TRBV7-8 with TRBJ2-1; 8 bases match TRBD2. Germline V gene data show CDR1 as SGHVS and CDR2 as FQNEAQ. Unmatched junction bases numbered 2, after V lost 1 base and J lost 0 bases. The CDR3 consists of 16 residues. DNA of the CDR3: TGTGCCAGCAGCTTAGTAGCGGGGCGCTCCTACAATGAGCAGTTCTTC. Translation: CASSLVAGRSYNEQFF. Drawing the rest from reference TRBV7-8 and TRBJ2-1, the complete variable domain is GAGVSQSPRYKVAKRGQDVALRCDPISGHVSLFWYQQALGQGPEFLTYFQNEAQLDKSGLPSDRFFAERPEGSVSTLKIQRTQQEDSAVYLCASSLVAGRSYNEQFFGPGTRLTVL.